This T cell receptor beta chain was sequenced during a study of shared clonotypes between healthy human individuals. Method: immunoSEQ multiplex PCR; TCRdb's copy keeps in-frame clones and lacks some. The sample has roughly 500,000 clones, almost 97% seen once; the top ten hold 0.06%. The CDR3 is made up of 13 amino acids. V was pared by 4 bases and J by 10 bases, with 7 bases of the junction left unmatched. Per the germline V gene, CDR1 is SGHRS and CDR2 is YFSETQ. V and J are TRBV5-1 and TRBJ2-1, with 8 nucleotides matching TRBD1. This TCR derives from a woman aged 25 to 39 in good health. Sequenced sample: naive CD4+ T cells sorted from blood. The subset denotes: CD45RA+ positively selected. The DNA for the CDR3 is TGCGCCAGCAGCCCGCGGACAGGGCGAGAGCAGTTCTTC. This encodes CASSPRTGREQFF. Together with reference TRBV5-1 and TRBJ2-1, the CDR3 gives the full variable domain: KAGVTQTPRYLIKTRGQQVTLSCSPISGHRSVSWYQQTPGQGLQFLFEYFSETQRNKGNFPGRFSGRQFSNSRSEMNVSTLELGDSALYLCASSPRTGREQFFGPGTRLTVL.